This T cell receptor beta chain was recovered during a study of T cell responses to AZD1222 COVID-19 vaccine. Profiling relied on immunoSEQ multiplex PCR, and the TCRdb table lists in-frame clones only, not all of them. The sample has 210,000 or so clones; about 93% are singletons. Germline V CDR1 and CDR2: SNHLY, FYNNEI. Trimming removed 3 bases at V and 0 bases at J, with 8 bases between. This CDR3 spans 15 amino acids. Remarks on this clone: What it binds is not known.

Study-level points and caveats: Distributed over spike, vaccine-associated CD4 TCRs predominated at 160-218 and 743-854. Following two doses of AZD1222, Spike-specific TCR breadth and depth rose.

The TCR was taken from an adult in good health. The specimen was peripheral blood, collected on day 0 of MenACWY control vaccination. The V and J genes are TRBV2 and TRBJ1-4; D gene ambiguous. DNA of the CDR3: TGTGCCAGCAGTGATCCCACGACAACTAATGAAAAACTGTTTTTT. The encoded protein is CASSDPTTTNEKLFF.